The rows below give T cell receptor beta chains drawn from one sample of a study of blood T cell repertoires in COVID-19. Produced via immunoSEQ multiplex PCR; TCRdb's table is partial and in-frame only. The sample includes around 290,000 clones, approximately 90% seen only once; the top ten take roughly 2%. Sample: PBMCs or T cells enriched from blood (not recorded which). The receptors originated from a woman between 55 and 75 years old in a cohort exposed to, infected with or recovered from COVID-19 (not recorded which). Each CDR3 is given with its conserved first and last residue. The D gene is left open where the match is weak. Where a row states a size, it is once, few, many or the class of an expanded clone; other rows omit it.

>TRBV30|13|TRBD1|NA|TRBJ1-1
TGTGCCTGGAGTGAAGACAGGGCCGGGAGAGCTTTCTTT
CAWSEDRAGRAFF
>TRBV3-1/TRBV3-2|18|TRBD2|NA|TRBJ2-1
TGTGCCAGCAGCCAAGGCCGAGGACTAGCGGGTTCCTACAATGAGCAGTTCTTC
CASSQGRGLAGSYNEQFF
>TRBV27|17|TRBD1|once|TRBJ2-4
TGTGCCAGCAGTCCAAAGGGAACAGGGGTAGCCAAAAACATTCAGTACTTC
CASSPKGTGVAKNIQYF
>TRBV5-1|15|TRBD1|NA|TRBJ2-1
TGCGCCAGCAGCTTGGAAGGGACAGCCTACAATGAGCAGTTCTTC
CASSLEGTAYNEQFF
>TRBV28|13|NA|NA|TRBJ1-5
TGTGCCAGCATTTCGGGTAGCAATCAGCCCCAGCATTTT
CASISGSNQPQHF
>TRBV9|15|TRBD2|NA|TRBJ2-7
TGTGCCAGCAGCGTAGGGACCGGACTAGCGGGAGGGCAGTACTTC
CASSVGTGLAGGQYF
>TRBV19|15|TRBD1|once|TRBJ2-5
TGTGCCAGTATGGGGACAGGGGTTGGTTGGGAGACCCAGTACTTC
CASMGTGVGWETQYF
>TRBV27|15|TRBD1|NA|TRBJ2-2
TGTGCCAGCAGTGCGTGGGCAGGGGGCACCGGGGAGCTGTTTTTT
CASSAWAGGTGELFF
>TRBV11-3|12|TRBD1|NA|TRBJ1-5
TGTGCTAAGGACAGGGATGATCAGCCCCAGCATTTT
CAKDRDDQPQHF
>TRBV5-8|11|NA|NA|TRBJ2-7
TGTGCCAGCAGCTTTAGTTACGAGCAGTACTTC
CASSFSYEQYF
>TRBV24-1|14|NA|NA|TRBJ2-5
TGTGCCACCAGTGATGAGGGTCTGGGGGAGACCCAGTACTTC
CATSDEGLGETQYF
>TRBV10-1|14|TRBD2|NA|TRBJ2-2
TGCGCCAGCCGAGCGGGAGGAAGAACCGGGGAGCTGTTTTTT
CASRAGGRTGELFF
>TRBV29-1|11|NA|NA|TRBJ1-3
TGCAGCGTACAACCTGGAAACACCATATATTTT
CSVQPGNTIYF
>TRBV30|13|NA|once|TRBJ1-6
TGTGCCTGGAGTCGACAGGCCAATTCACCCCTCCACTTT
CAWSRQANSPLHF
>TRBV28|13|NA|few|TRBJ1-1
TGTGCCAGCAGAACAACAGCGAACACTGAAGCTTTCTTT
CASRTTANTEAFF
>TRBV7-3|15|NA|NA|TRBJ1-5
TGTGCCAGCAGCCCCGACGGAGGAAGCAATCAGCCCCAGCATTTT
CASSPDGGSNQPQHF
>TRBV7-9|14|TRBD1|NA|TRBJ2-7
TGTGCCAGCAGCACGGACAGGGGCGCCTACGAGCAGTACTTC
CASSTDRGAYEQYF
>TRBV2|15|TRBD1|NA|TRBJ1-1
TGTGCCAGCAGATCAACAGGGGGCATGAACACTGAAGCTTTCTTT
CASRSTGGMNTEAFF
>TRBV20-1|11|NA|once|TRBJ2-5
TGCAGTGCTAGCAGCCAAGAGACCCAGTACTTC
CSASSQETQYF
>TRBV5-4|15|NA|NA|TRBJ2-7
TGTGCCAGCAGCTTGAATTCCCAGGTTACCCACGAGCAGTACTTC
CASSLNSQVTHEQYF
>TRBV5-8|15|TRBD1|NA|TRBJ2-7
TGTGCCAGCAGCTTGGATCTCGACAGGGGGCGCGAGCAGTACTTC
CASSLDLDRGREQYF
>TRBV20-1|16|TRBD2|few|TRBJ2-1
TGCAGTGCTAGTGGAGGCCTAGCGGGCGAGGGCGATGAGCAGTTCTTC
CSASGGLAGEGDEQFF
>TRBV6-5|15|NA|NA|TRBJ2-2
TGTGCCAGCAGTACAACACAGGGGAACACCGGGGAGCTGTTTTTT
CASSTTQGNTGELFF
>TRBV28|15|NA|NA|TRBJ2-4
TGTGCCAGCAGTTACCCAGGGACAACCAAAAACATTCAGTACTTC
CASSYPGTTKNIQYF
>TRBV19|14|TRBD2|NA|TRBJ2-1
TGTGCCAGTAGCGATAGCGGGAGGGCCGGTGAGCAGTTCTTC
CASSDSGRAGEQFF
>TRBV5-4|16|TRBD2|NA|TRBJ2-3
TGTGCCAGCAGCTGGGCGGGGCGGGAGAGCACAGATACGCAGTATTTT
CASSWAGRESTDTQYF
>TRBV5-6|14|NA|NA|TRBJ1-4
TGTGCCAGCAGCTCTTGGGAGACTAATGAAAAACTGTTTTTT
CASSSWETNEKLFF
>TRBV18|13|NA|NA|TRBJ1-5
TGTGCCAGCTCACCATTGAGGGAGGAGCCCCAGCATTTT
CASSPLREEPQHF
>TRBV2|15|NA|NA|TRBJ2-6
TGTGCCAGCCAACAGGGTGGCCCTGGGGCCAACGTCCTGACTTTC
CASQQGGPGANVLTF
>TRBV9|14|NA|NA|TRBJ2-1
TGTGCCAGCAGCGTTGGGGGCGTCTACAATGAGCAGTTCTTC
CASSVGGVYNEQFF
>TRBV18|16|NA|once|TRBJ2-2
TGTGCCAGCTCACCTCTTGCGGCTAAGAACACCGGGGAGCTGTTTTTT
CASSPLAAKNTGELFF
>TRBV5-4|19|NA|once|TRBJ1-1
TGTGCCAGCAGCTTGAAGTCGGGAAGGAGGGTAATGGTGAACACTGAAGCTTTCTTT
CASSLKSGRRVMVNTEAFF
>TRBV28|13|NA|NA|TRBJ1-5
TGTGCCACCGGAGGGGACCCATATCAGCCCCAGCATTTT
CATGGDPYQPQHF
>TRBV18|16|TRBD1|NA|TRBJ1-4
TGTGCCAGCTCACCCCTATACAGGGGGCAAGATGAAAAACTGTTTTTT
CASSPLYRGQDEKLFF
>TRBV14|14|NA|NA|TRBJ2-7
TGTGCCAGCAGTCCTCTTGGACTTGCTCTCGAGCAGTACTTC
CASSPLGLALEQYF
>TRBV9|16|NA|NA|TRBJ1-4
TGTGCCAGCAGCGTCTCTTGGACAGAGGGTGGTGAAAAACTGTTTTTT
CASSVSWTEGGEKLFF
>TRBV6-5|11|NA|NA|TRBJ1-3
TGTGCCAGCACACGGGATTTAAGGAAATATTTT
CASTRDLRKYF
>TRBV9|15|TRBD2|once|TRBJ2-7
TGTGCCAGCAGCGTAGGAGGGACTAGCTTCTACGAGCAGTACTTC
CASSVGGTSFYEQYF
>TRBV15|14|TRBD1|NA|TRBJ1-3
TGTGCCACCACGCAGGGGGCTTCAGGAAACACCATATATTTT
CATTQGASGNTIYF